This entry concerns a single TCR beta chain. Some clones are missing from TCRdb's copy, which holds only in-frame ones; the method was immunoSEQ multiplex PCR. The sample records about 23,000 clones, approximately 80% being singletons. This sample stems from a study of STAT5B mutations in CD4+ large granular lymphocyte leukemia. This TCR came from a human donor in good health. Input material: CD4+ T cells from blood buffy coats.

CDR3 loop: CASRAPSTDTQYF. For the CDR3, the DNA is TGTGCCAGCAGGGCGCCTAGCACAGATACGCAGTATTTT. The chain joins TRBV2 to TRBJ2-3, with D unresolved. V was pared by 6 bases and J by 0 bases, with 7 bases between. This CDR3 spans 13 amino acids. The V gene's germline CDR1 is SNHLY and CDR2 FYNNEI.